Listed here are 19 T cell receptor beta chains from one sample, sequenced in a study of OX40 agonist ivuxolimab in advanced cancers. The table came from immunoSEQ multiplex PCR; TCRdb's copy has only in-frame clones and leaves some out. The sample contains 70,000 or so clones, almost 90% of which appear only once. The material was CD4+ or CD8+ T cells sorted from blood, obtained in a trial of the OX40 agonist ivuxolimab. Receptors originate from an adult with an advanced solid tumor such as melanoma, head and neck, liver or kidney cancer.

The rearrangement uses TRBV7-2 and TRBJ2-2; possible D gene TRBD1, 6 bases. The CDR3 is made up of 14 amino acids. Trimming removed 6 bases at V and 7 bases at J, with 15 bases between. Germline CDR1 and CDR2: SGHTA and FQGNSA. CDR3 nucleotide sequence: TGTGCCAGCAGTACAACGAACAGGGTCGGGGAGCTGTTTTTT. The encoded protein is CASSTTNRVGELFF.

The chain has TRBV6-1 and TRBJ2-1, with 9 bases matching TRBD2. Trimming cost V 3 bases and J 3 bases; bases outside gene matches: 3. Germline loops: CDR1 MNHNS, CDR2 SASEGT. The CDR3 runs 15 residues. In nucleotides, the CDR3 is TGTGCCAGCAGTGAGGCTAGCGGGATCTACAATGAGCAGTTCTTC. Protein product: CASSEASGIYNEQFF.

The chain is built from TRBV6-1 and TRBJ1-6; 7 bases align to TRBD1. This CDR3 comprises 14 residues. V lost 6 bases and J lost 5; bases outside the gene matches: 4. Germline-derived CDR1 and CDR2 are MNHNS and SASEGT. CDR3 region: CASRPQGDNSPLHF. The CDR3 nucleotides are TGTGCCAGCAGACCTCAGGGGGATAATTCACCCCTCCACTTT.

This sequence joins TRBV2 and TRBJ2-1; 14 bases map to TRBD2. CDR3 length equals 17 residues. The germline gives CDR1 SNHLY, CDR2 FYNNEI. With V trimmed by 7 bases and J by 0 bases, 5 bases remained unmatched. The CDR3 here is CASTRTSGGSSYNEQFF. In nucleotides, the CDR3 is TGTGCCAGCACCCGGACTAGCGGGGGGAGCTCCTACAATGAGCAGTTCTTC. Together with reference TRBV2 and TRBJ2-1, the CDR3 gives the full variable domain: EPEVTQTPSHQVTQMGQEVILRCVPISNHLYFYWYRQILGQKVEFLVSFYNNEISEKSEIFDDQFSVERPDGSNFTLKIRSTKLEDSAMYFCASTRTSGGSSYNEQFFGPGTRLTVL.

The chain joins TRBV5-1 to TRBJ2-1; D remains unclear. V gave up 0 bases and J gave up 9 bases, with 25 bases separating them. CDR3 length equals 18 residues. Germline V CDR1 and CDR2: SGHRS, YFSETQ. This chain's CDR3 is CASSLVASGGFLNTEQFF. The CDR3 DNA sequence: TGCGCCAGCAGCTTGGTGGCTAGTGGTGGGTTCCTGAACACTGAGCAGTTCTTC.

The rearrangement uses TRBV28 and TRBJ2-7; no clear D gene. From germline, CDR1 is MDHEN and CDR2 SYDVKM. Between the trimmed V and J ends, which lost 3 bases and 0 bases, there was a span of 6 bases. CDR3 length: 13 residues. This chain's CDR3 is CASSFSYSYEQYF. As DNA, the CDR3 is TGTGCCAGCAGTTTCTCCTACTCCTACGAGCAGTACTTC. The full variable domain, rest sourced from reference TRBV28 and TRBJ2-7, is DVKVTQSSRYLVKRTGEKVFLECVQDMDHENMFWYRQDPGLGLRLIYFSYDVKMKEKGDIPEGYSVSREKKERFSLILESASTNQTSMYLCASSFSYSYEQYFGPGTRLTVT.

This rearrangement joins TRBV29-1 to TRBJ2-5; perhaps TRBD2 as D (5 bases). The germline gives CDR1 SQVTM, CDR2 ANQGSEA. V was pared by 1 base and J by 4 bases, with 10 bases between. This CDR3 region has 13 residues. The CDR3 bases are TGCAGCGTTGAAGGACCTGGAGGAGAGACCCAGTACTTC. Amino acid sequence: CSVEGPGGETQYF.

The V gene is TRBV4-3, the J gene TRBJ2-2, with unresolved D. V lost 5 bases to trimming and J lost 5 bases, with 12 bases between them. The length of the CDR3 is 14 residues. Germline loops: CDR1 LGHNA, CDR2 YSLEER. CDR3 in DNA: TGCGCCAGCAGCTACACAGAGGCGACCGGGGAGCTGTTTTTT. It translates to CASSYTEATGELFF.

J is TRBJ2-7 and V is TRBV7-9; D is possibly TRBD2 (6 bases). The germline CDR1 and CDR2 sequences are SEHNR and FQNEAQ (reference sequence). The CDR3 spans 15 residues. The V end was cut by 3 bases, the J end by 0 bases, with 12 bases between. The DNA of the CDR3 is TGTGCCAGCAGCTTTACTAGCAGAAACTCCTACGAGCAGTACTTC. Protein: CASSFTSRNSYEQYF. The entire variable domain, with the rest obtained from reference TRBV7-9 and TRBJ2-7, is as follows: DTGVSQNPRHKITKRGQNVTFRCDPISEHNRLYWYRQTLGQGPEFLTYFQNEAQLEKSRLLSDRFSAERPKGSFSTLEIQRTEQGDSAMYLCASSFTSRNSYEQYFGPGTRLTVT.

The chain employs TRBV6-4 and TRBJ1-1; no clear D gene. This CDR3 spans 13 amino acids. Trimming left V 2 bases short and J 4 bases short, with 8 bases between. The germline CDR1 and CDR2 sequences are MRHNA and SNTAGT. This CDR3 reads CASSDPLGTEAFF. The CDR3 DNA reads TGTGCCAGCAGTGACCCCCTTGGCACTGAAGCTTTCTTT.

The genes are TRBV9 and TRBJ1-3, with D hard to call. Trimming shortened V by 7 bases and J by 0 bases, and 8 bases separated the two germline ends. This CDR3 is 13 amino acids long. The germline CDR1 and CDR2 sequences are SGDLS and YYNGEE. In nucleotides, the CDR3 is TGTGCCAGCTCCTCGGTCTCTGGAAACACCATATATTTT. Its protein is CASSSVSGNTIYF.

The chain links TRBV6-1 to TRBJ2-3; 9 bases line up with TRBD2. The CDR3 loop spans 14 amino acids. The junction had 3 bases not matched to a gene; V was cut back by 7 bases and J by 1 base. Germline values: CDR1 MNHNS, CDR2 SASEGT. In nucleotides, the CDR3 is TGTGCCAGCACTCGACTAGCGGGCACAGATACGCAGTATTTT. Protein: CASTRLAGTDTQYF.

The chain is built from TRBV7-8 and TRBJ2-3; unclear D gene. Germline CDR1 SGHVS, CDR2 FQNEAQ. The ends were cut back, 1 base at V and 6 bases at J, with 11 bases in the middle. CDR3 length: 14 residues. This CDR3 reads CASSLGGFGDTQYF. DNA of the CDR3: TGTGCCAGCAGCTTAGGGGGATTTGGGGATACGCAGTATTTT.

This chain links TRBV5-1 with TRBJ2-5; 10 bases align to TRBD2. Germline V gene data show CDR1 as SGHRS and CDR2 as YFSETQ. The CDR3 sequence is 16 residues long. V dropped 1 base and J dropped 5; count of bases not matched to a gene: 8. CDR3 sequence reads: CASSLTPSGSGETQYF. CDR3 bases: TGCGCCAGCAGCTTGACACCTAGCGGGAGCGGGGAGACCCAGTACTTC.

J is TRBJ1-6 and V is TRBV5-1; D gene ambiguous. Trimming stripped 0 bases from V and 4 bases from J, with 5 bases between. CDR1 is SGHRS, CDR2 YFSETQ, per germline. CDR3 length: 14 amino acids. CDR3 protein: CASSLVGYNSPLHF. The CDR3 bases are TGCGCCAGCAGCTTGGTGGGGTATAATTCACCCCTCCACTTT. The full variable domain, rest sourced from reference TRBV5-1 and TRBJ1-6, is KAGVTQTPRYLIKTRGQQVTLSCSPISGHRSVSWYQQTPGQGLQFLFEYFSETQRNKGNFPGRFSGRQFSNSRSEMNVSTLELGDSALYLCASSLVGYNSPLHFGNGTRLTVT.

The chain carries TRBV28 and TRBJ2-1, with 7 nucleotides matching TRBD1. This CDR3 is built from 13 residues. Looked up from germline, CDR1 is MDHEN and CDR2 is SYDVKM. V shed 5 bases, J shed 12 bases, and the junction held 10 bases outside the gene matches. The CDR3 region is CASSLDRAPWQFF. In DNA form, the CDR3 reads TGTGCCAGCAGTCTTGACAGGGCCCCCTGGCAGTTCTTC.

This chain connects TRBV28 to TRBJ2-7; 12 bases fit TRBD2. Germline V CDR1 and CDR2: MDHEN, SYDVKM. The trim removed 3 bases at V and 8 bases at J, leaving 2 bases unmatched. The CDR3 has 13 residues. The CDR3 protein is CASSFGLAGKQYF. The CDR3 DNA reads TGTGCCAGCAGTTTTGGACTAGCGGGGAAGCAGTACTTC.

This rearrangement joins TRBV5-1 to TRBJ2-7; a possible D gene is TRBD2 (6 bases). This CDR3 comprises 12 residues. Germline V gene sequence: CDR1 SGHRS, CDR2 YFSETQ. V was pared by 2 bases and J by 5 bases, with 8 bases between. The CDR3 region has the DNA TGCGCCAGCAGCTTCCCTAGCGACGAGCAGTACTTC. This encodes CASSFPSDEQYF.

V and J are TRBV2 and TRBJ2-7; D is undetermined. Germline V lookup: CDR1 SNHLY, CDR2 FYNNEI. The germline V and J ends were trimmed by 7 bases and 2 bases, with 6 bases remaining between them. CDR3 size: 11 residues. This CDR3 reads CASTQTYEQYF. The CDR3, as DNA: TGTGCCAGCACACAAACCTACGAGCAGTACTTC. Supplemented by reference TRBV2 and TRBJ2-7, the full variable domain reads EPEVTQTPSHQVTQMGQEVILRCVPISNHLYFYWYRQILGQKVEFLVSFYNNEISEKSEIFDDQFSVERPDGSNFTLKIRSTKLEDSAMYFCASTQTYEQYFGPGTRLTVT.